This entry lists 26 T cell receptor beta chains sequenced from one sample in a study of T cell changes during pregnancy in multiple sclerosis. Sequencing used immunoSEQ multiplex PCR; TCRdb keeps in-frame clones, though not all of them. This sample has 30,000 to 45,000 clones; approximately 92% occur once, and the top ten carry roughly 1.2%. The specimen sequenced was PBMCs (not recorded whether the cells were cultured). The source of these receptors is a female donor with multiple sclerosis, enrolled in a pregnancy study.

This clone was seen just once. V is TRBV15 and J is TRBJ1-3, with no clear D. Trimming removed 0 bases at V and 4 bases at J, with 7 bases between. CDR3 length: 14 amino acids. Germline V gene lookup returns CDR1 LNHNV and CDR2 YYDKDF (reference sequence). The CDR3 loop reads CATSREGWGNTIYF. CDR3 in DNA: TGTGCCACCAGCAGAGAAGGATGGGGAAACACCATATATTTT.

This clone came up once. The chain carries TRBV19 and TRBJ2-7; D is ambiguous. CDR1 and CDR2 from the germline V gene are LNHDA and SQIVND (reference sequence). The CDR3 is made up of 13 amino acids. Trimming shortened V by 4 bases and J by 4 bases, and 11 bases separated the two germline ends. CDR3 in amino acids: CASSRAGDYEQYF. The CDR3 bases are TGTGCCAGTAGTAGGGCAGGCGATTACGAGCAGTACTTC.

This chain uses TRBV28 with TRBJ1-1; 10 bases are shared with TRBD1. The V gene's germline CDR1 is MDHEN and CDR2 SYDVKM. V was clipped by 5 bases and J by 4 bases; unmatched bases: 7. The CDR3 length is 15 residues. The CDR3 DNA reads as TGTGCCAGCAGTAGGGACAGGGGTGGGGGCACTGAAGCTTTCTTT. This translates into CASSRDRGGGTEAFF.

The V call is TRBV5-1, the J call TRBJ2-3, with 14 nucleotides matching TRBD2. The germline V gene encodes CDR1 SGHRS and CDR2 YFSETQ. This CDR3 spans 16 amino acids. Germline trimming cut 2 bases from V and 4 bases from J; bases unmatched to any gene: 3. The CDR3 is CASSLGTSGRPDTQYF. CDR3 nucleotide sequence: TGCGCCAGCAGCTTAGGGACTAGCGGGAGACCAGATACGCAGTATTTT.

J is TRBJ2-3 and V is TRBV9, with D maybe TRBD1 (5 bases). The CDR3 has 14 amino acids. Germline V gene data show CDR1 as SGDLS and CDR2 as YYNGEE. The V gene lost 0 bases and the J gene lost 4 bases, with 9 bases spanning the gap. The CDR3 loop is CASSVGGAADTQYF. The CDR3 DNA reads TGTGCCAGCAGCGTAGGGGGCGCCGCAGATACGCAGTATTTT.

This clone appeared once. This chain links TRBV2 with TRBJ2-1; TRBD2 matches at 11 bases. The J segment lost 7 bases and the V segment lost 6 bases, leaving 2 bases of the junction unmatched. From germline, CDR1 is SNHLY and CDR2 FYNNEI. The CDR3 runs to 13 residues. Here the CDR3 reads CASRLAGVNEQFF. CDR3 nucleotide sequence: TGTGCCAGCAGACTAGCGGGAGTTAATGAGCAGTTCTTC. The complete variable domain, with remaining parts taken from reference TRBV2 and TRBJ2-1, reads EPEVTQTPSHQVTQMGQEVILRCVPISNHLYFYWYRQILGQKVEFLVSFYNNEISEKSEIFDDQFSVERPDGSNFTLKIRSTKLEDSAMYFCASRLAGVNEQFFGPGTRLTVL.

The CDR3 reads CASSLDQGWDDYGYTF. CDR3 sequence (DNA): TGTGCCAGCAGCTTAGATCAAGGGTGGGACGACTATGGCTACACCTTC. The V call is TRBV7-9, the J call TRBJ1-2; weak D call: TRBD1 (5 bases). The CDR3 totals 16 residues. V lost 1 base to trimming and J lost 3 bases, with 15 bases between them. The germline gives CDR1 SEHNR, CDR2 FQNEAQ (reference sequence).

The chain uses TRBV6-1 and TRBJ2-3; 7 bases fit TRBD1. This CDR3 is 15 amino acids long. With V trimmed by 3 bases and J by 1 base, 4 bases remained unmatched. Germline-derived CDR1 and CDR2 are MNHNS and SASEGT. The CDR3 sequence is CASSDGQGGTDTQYF. The DNA of the CDR3 is TGTGCCAGCAGTGACGGGCAGGGGGGCACAGATACGCAGTATTTT.

On this clone itself: One end of the junction does not line up with germline, which may come from a read error. The chain uses TRBV2 and TRBJ2-7; D unclear. The CDR3 runs 13 residues. CDR1 and CDR2 from the germline V gene are SNHLY and FYNNEI. The CDR3 loop reads CASREDMPYEQYF. The CDR3 coding sequence is TGTGCCAGCAGGGAAGACATGCCCTACGAGCAGTACTTC.

The chain combines TRBV6-5 with TRBJ1-1; D is undetermined. CDR1 MNHEY and CDR2 SVGAGI come from the germline V gene. The V end lost 0 bases, the J end lost 7 bases, and 9 bases lay between the germline ends. The CDR3 is 13 residues long. DNA for the CDR3: TGTGCCAGCAGTTACTCGACGGCTTTTGAAGCTTTCTTT. This sequence encodes CASSYSTAFEAFF.

The chain couples TRBV25-1 to TRBJ2-7, with D maybe TRBD1 (6 bases). The V end was cut by 4 bases, the J end by 3 bases, with 19 bases between. This CDR3 spans 16 amino acids. Germline values: CDR1 MGHDK, CDR2 SYGVNS. The CDR3 region is CASSGNDRSSIYEQYF. The CDR3 DNA is TGTGCCAGCAGTGGGAACGACAGGTCCTCGATCTACGAGCAGTACTTC.

The chain uses TRBV6-6 and TRBJ2-7, with D maybe TRBD1 (6 bases). The germline V gene has CDR1 MNHNY and CDR2 SVGAGI (reference sequence). V shed 5 bases and J shed 0 bases, with 14 bases lying between them. This CDR3 spans 15 amino acids. CDR3 bases: TGTGCCAGCAGTGCCTGGACAGACAGCTCCTACGAGCAGTACTTC. This translates into CASSAWTDSSYEQYF.

V and J are TRBV19 and TRBJ1-4, with 9 nucleotides matching TRBD1. V lost 5 bases to trimming and J lost 4 bases; unmatched junction nucleotides: 14. This CDR3 is built from 18 residues. Germline CDR1 is LNHDA and CDR2 is SQIVND (reference sequence). The CDR3 DNA reads TGTGCCAGTAGTTCACCCGATCGGACAGGGGATCGTAATGAAAAACTGTTTTTT. This encodes CASSSPDRTGDRNEKLFF. Full variable domain (missing parts from reference TRBV19 and TRBJ1-4): DGGITQSPKYLFRKEGQNVTLSCEQNLNHDAMYWYRQDPGQGLRLIYYSQIVNDFQKGDIAEGYSVSREKKESFPLTVTSAQKNPTAFYLCASSSPDRTGDRNEKLFFGSGTQLSVL.

The V call is TRBV19, the J call TRBJ1-1; D gene unclear. The CDR3 is made up of 14 amino acids. CDR1 and CDR2 from the germline V gene are LNHDA and SQIVND (reference sequence). V lost 4 bases and J 0 bases, leaving 9 bases between the germline ends. The chain's CDR3 is CASSTLTVNTEAFF. The CDR3 DNA follows: TGTGCCAGTAGTACCCTTACTGTGAACACTGAAGCTTTCTTT. The variable domain in full, completed from reference TRBV19 and TRBJ1-1, reads DGGITQSPKYLFRKEGQNVTLSCEQNLNHDAMYWYRQDPGQGLRLIYYSQIVNDFQKGDIAEGYSVSREKKESFPLTVTSAQKNPTAFYLCASSTLTVNTEAFFGQGTRLTVV.

The V call is TRBV6-6, the J call TRBJ1-4, with a weak D call TRBD1 (6 bases). The CDR3 contains 13 residues. V was shortened by 4 bases and J by 13 bases, with 16 bases between the two germline ends. Germline V gene data show CDR1 as MNHNY and CDR2 as SVGAGI (reference sequence). Here the CDR3 DNA reads TGTGCCAGCAGTTCCCCCCAAGACAGGAGACTGTTTTTT. This encodes CASSSPQDRRLFF.

The chain carries TRBV6-1 and TRBJ2-7; TRBD1 might be the D (6 bases). Germline loops: CDR1 MNHNS, CDR2 SASEGT. The length of the CDR3 is 14 residues. V was trimmed by 7 bases and J by 0 bases, leaving 13 bases between them. DNA of the CDR3: TGTGCCAGCAAAAAGGACAGTCTCTCCTACGAGCAGTACTTC. It translates to CASKKDSLSYEQYF.

The genes are TRBV5-1 and TRBJ1-4; D unclear. V lost 2 bases to trimming and J lost 0 bases, with 8 bases between them. Germline CDR1 reads SGHRS; CDR2 reads YFSETQ. CDR3 length equals 15 residues. CDR3: CASSLVSSTNEKLFF. In DNA, the CDR3 is TGCGCCAGCAGCTTAGTTTCCTCAACTAATGAAAAACTGTTTTTT.

This sequence joins TRBV21-1 and TRBJ1-5; TRBD1 is taken as the D call from the table, unchecked against the DNA. TRBV21-1 corresponds to a pseudogene. The CDR3 contains 14 residues. CDR3 residues: CASSKGQSNQPQHF. In nucleotides, the CDR3 is TGTGCCAGCAGCAAGGGGCAGTCGAATCAGCCCCAGCATTTT.

The J gene is TRBJ2-7, the V gene TRBV4-2; 9 bases map to TRBD1. The germline V gene has CDR1 LGHNA and CDR2 YNFKEQ. This CDR3 is 16 amino acids long. With V trimmed by 3 bases and J by 4 bases, 10 bases remained unmatched. CDR3 nucleotides: TGTGCCAGCAGCCAGGTCTGGGACAGGGATTCTTACGAGCAGTACTTC. This codes for CASSQVWDRDSYEQYF.

This chain links TRBV5-1 with TRBJ2-1; 11 nucleotides align to TRBD2. In germline, CDR1 is SGHRS, CDR2 YFSETQ. V was clipped by 6 bases and J by 5 bases; unmatched bases: 7. The CDR3 is 15 residues long. In nucleotides, the CDR3 is TGCGCCAGCACTTCCCCGGGACTAGCGGACAATGAGCAGTTCTTC. Encoded protein: CASTSPGLADNEQFF.

The V gene is TRBV6-1, the J gene TRBJ2-7; possible D gene TRBD2, 5 bases. CDR1 is MNHNS and CDR2 is SASEGT in the germline V gene. The CDR3 loop spans 12 amino acids. With 7 bases removed from V and 0 bases from J, the gap between germline ends came to 7 bases. CDR3: CASTGNSYEQYF. The CDR3 DNA reads as TGTGCCAGCACGGGGAACTCCTACGAGCAGTACTTC.

CDR3 in amino acids: CASRSRGTSTDTQYF. CDR3 coding DNA: TGTGCCAGCAGAAGTCGGGGGACTTCCACAGATACGCAGTATTTT. This rearrangement joins TRBV5-4 to TRBJ2-3, with D possibly matching TRBD2 (6 bases). This CDR3 spans 15 amino acids. V lost 5 bases and J lost 2, with 15 bases in between. The germline CDR1 and CDR2 sequences are SGHNT and YYREEE (reference sequence).

This chain joins TRBV6-4 and TRBJ2-7; TRBD2 agrees at 10 bases. Germline trimming cut 5 bases from V and 3 bases from J; bases unmatched to any gene: 4. The CDR3 sequence is 14 residues long. Germline assignment: CDR1 MRHNA and CDR2 SNTAGT. CDR3 sequence reads: CASSPSGSIYEQYF. The DNA of the CDR3 is TGTGCCAGCAGTCCTAGCGGGAGTATCTACGAGCAGTACTTC.

The V call is TRBV5-6, the J call TRBJ1-4, with D possibly TRBD1 on 5 matching bases. The CDR3 covers 13 residues. Germline lookup yields CDR1 SGHDT and CDR2 YYEEEE. V lost 3 bases, J lost 11 bases, and 14 bases lay in between. CDR3 amino acids: CASSWDGMEKLFF. DNA of the CDR3: TGTGCCAGCAGCTGGGACGGTATGGAGAAACTGTTTTTT.

The V and J genes are TRBV4-3 and TRBJ2-1; tentatively, D is TRBD1 (5 bases). This CDR3 region has 14 residues. V lost 4 bases and J lost 5, with 12 bases in between. Germline CDR1 and CDR2: LGHNA and YSLEER. The CDR3 spells CASSLGHRDNEQFF. The CDR3, as DNA: TGCGCCAGCAGCCTCGGACATCGGGACAATGAGCAGTTCTTC.

This chain joins TRBV19 and TRBJ1-3; no firm D call. With 3 bases removed from V and 0 bases from J, the gap between germline ends came to 9 bases. CDR1 is LNHDA, CDR2 SQIVND, per germline (reference sequence). The CDR3 runs 15 residues. The DNA of the CDR3 is TGTGCCAGTAGTATGTGGGGATTCTCTGGAAACACCATATATTTT. Protein sequence: CASSMWGFSGNTIYF.